This T cell receptor (beta chain) was obtained from a study of T-cell reconstitution after alpha-beta-depleted transplantation in children. Overall study findings and caveats: Several patients had high TCRbeta diversity at day 60; it came from surviving recipient T cells and thymic progenitors. One year post-transplant, T-cell counts and diversity were largely derived from T cells produced anew.

This clonotype was seen ten or more times. The antigen is unknown. The V end was cut by 0 bases, the J end by 3 bases, with 11 bases between. CDR1 SGHRS and CDR2 YFSETQ come from the germline V gene. CDR3 size: 15 residues. Unique molecular identifiers were built into the TCRbeta library. TCRdb re-analysed the PCR reads in MiXCR, keeping a single row per CDR3 protein. The table lists 200,000 to 300,000 distinct CDR3 sequences, around 25% of them singletons. This chain connects TRBV5-1 to TRBJ2-3; D is unresolved. The input for sequencing was PBMCs, mostly from graft donor cells, taken 360 days after TCRalphabeta/CD19-depleted stem cell transplant. The receptor was derived from a female patient under 10 years old who had a stem cell transplant for congenital amegakaryocytic thrombocytopenia, so the T cells may come from the graft donor. The CDR3 loop reads CASSLESPWTDTQYF. CDR3 coding DNA: TGCGCCAGCAGCTTGGAATCCCCTTGGACAGATACGCAGTATTTT.